The 8 T cell receptor beta chains given below trace back to one sample, sequenced in a study of tumor-infiltrating lymphocytes in primary liver carcinoma. From around 20-30 mg of unsorted bulk tissue, DNA and RNA were co-extracted together. Starting material of 400 to 600 ng total RNA yielded TCR beta cDNA via a constant-region primer. Investigators got TCR beta libraries out of three nested multiplex PCR rounds, done with slightly modified ARM-PCR. Primers for the first two PCR rounds were TRBV1-TRBV30 forward primers and a C-beta reverse primer (roughly 10 cycles per round). TCRdb used MiXCR to reprocess the multiplex PCR reads, holding one entry per CDR3 protein. Among tens of thousands of distinct CDR3 sequences listed, around 70% were seen once. The sample taken for sequencing was liver tumor tissue from sampling region 1. Noted subset: tumor region T1, superior pole. The receptors come from a man aged 40-55 years with primary liver carcinoma and hepatitis B virus infection.

A note on this clonotype: It may be a read error: a sequence one base away is much more abundant. This CDR3 is missing its conserved last phenylalanine or tryptophan, likely due to a read error. The chain combines TRBV7-8 with TRBJ2-7; 8 nucleotides line up with TRBD2. The CDR3 spans 14 residues. The V gene end was trimmed by 8 bases and the J gene end by 5 bases; junction bases not matched to a gene: 11. Germline-derived CDR1 and CDR2 are SGHVS and FQNEAQ. The DNA for the CDR3 is TGTGCCAGCCGAGCGGGAGCCCCAGGGGACGAGCAGTACATC. Encoded protein: CASRAGAPGDEQYI.

This chain joins TRBV28 and TRBJ1-2, with D perhaps matching TRBD1 (5 bases). Germline values: CDR1 MDHEN, CDR2 SYDVKM. The CDR3 is made up of 17 amino acids. Trimming cost V 5 bases and J 4 bases, with 23 bases left between them. CDR3 bases: TGTGCCAGCAGTGCGGAAGGGGAGGTCCACAACTTCTATGGCTACACCTTC. It codes for CASSAEGEVHNFYGYTF.

As regards this clonotype: A read error is possible here, since a much larger clone lies one base away. CDR3 loop: CASRRGGTEELFF. CDR3 coding DNA: TGCGCCAGCAGACGTGGTGGCACCGAGGAGCTGTTTTTT. V gene TRBV5-1 combines with J gene TRBJ2-2, with D unclear. Germline V lookup: CDR1 SGHRS, CDR2 YFSETQ. The CDR3 loop spans 13 amino acids.

Remarks on this clonotype: No conserved phenylalanine or tryptophan is present at the end of the CDR3, so a read error is the likely explanation. The CDR3 DNA follows: TGTGCCAGCAGCTCGCCGCGGCGGCCCCAGCATTAT. This gives the protein CASSSPRRPQHY. V and J are TRBV11-2 and TRBJ1-5; D gene unclear. CDR3 length equals 12 residues. Between the trimmed V and J ends, which lost 4 bases and 9 bases, there was a span of 10 bases. CDR1 and CDR2 (germline): SGHAT, FQNNGV.

Relative to its sample, this clonotype is medium-sized. The gene calls are TRBV11-2 and TRBJ2-3, with 9 bases identical to TRBD2. Unmatched junction bases numbered 12, after V lost 5 bases and J lost 9 bases. This CDR3 has 15 amino acids. Per the germline V gene, CDR1 is SGHAT and CDR2 is FQNNGV. CDR3 in amino acids: CASSDGGSGRRTQYF. DNA of the CDR3: TGTGCCAGCAGCGACGGAGGTAGCGGGAGACGGACGCAGTATTTT.

This clonotype was recorded many times. The rearrangement uses TRBV6-5 and TRBJ2-7; TRBD1 matches 7 bases. CDR3 length equals 14 residues. Germline V gives CDR1 MNHEY, CDR2 SVGAGI. Germline trimming cut 0 bases from V and 3 bases from J; bases unmatched to any gene: 2. CDR3 nucleotides: TGTGCCAGCAGTTACTCGACAGGGTACTACGAGCAGTACTTC. Translated, it gives CASSYSTGYYEQYF.

This clonotype was recorded many times. The V and J genes are TRBV5-1 and TRBJ2-7, with D maybe TRBD2 (5 bases). The CDR3 covers 16 residues. CDR1 and CDR2 from the germline V gene are SGHRS and YFSETQ. V lost 0 bases, J lost 0 bases, and 13 bases lay in between. CDR3 coding DNA: TGCGCCAGCAGCTTGGCCGGAAGTGGGAGCTCCTACGAGCAGTACTTC. Residues: CASSLAGSGSSYEQYF.

A word on this clonotype: One end of the junction does not line up with germline, which may come from a read error. The chain recombines TRBV4-1 with TRBJ2-2; D may be TRBD2 (6 bases). Germline V lookup: CDR1 MGHRA, CDR2 YSYEKL. The CDR3 covers 18 residues. The CDR3 spells CASSQSPLGTVNTGELFF. The CDR3 coding sequence is TGCGCCAGCAGCCAAAGTCCGCTCGGGACTGTGAACACTGGGGAGCTGTTTTTT.